This entry lists 12 T cell receptor beta chains sequenced from one sample in a study of shared clonotypes between healthy human individuals. The table came from immunoSEQ multiplex PCR; TCRdb's copy has only in-frame clones and leaves some out. The table shows about 1 million clones, with around 75% occurring only once. Sequenced sample: memory CD4+ T cells sorted from blood. This sample's subset: CD45RA-negative fraction. These receptors all come from a man in his late teens or twenties in good health.

The gene calls are TRBV2 and TRBJ2-7; D may correspond to TRBD1 or TRBD2 (5 bases each). CDR3 length equals 15 residues. V lost 8 bases and J 2 bases, leaving 19 bases between the germline ends. Looked up from germline, CDR1 is SNHLY and CDR2 is FYNNEI. CDR3 sequence (DNA): TGTGCCAGCTGGGGGACCTCCCTATCTACCTACGAGCAGTACTTC. It yields the protein CASWGTSLSTYEQYF.

The V and J genes are TRBV25-1 and TRBJ2-6; D gene unclear. The CDR3 extends over 14 amino acids. Trimming removed 7 bases from V and 0 bases from J, with 7 bases in between. Germline V gene lookup returns CDR1 MGHDK and CDR2 SYGVNS. The CDR3 sequence is CASMTSSGANVLTF. In nucleotides, the CDR3 is TGTGCCAGCATGACGAGCTCTGGGGCCAACGTCCTGACTTTC.

The chain joins TRBV30 to TRBJ2-7; a possible D gene is TRBD2 (6 bases). The CDR3 has 13 residues. V lost 5 bases to trimming and J lost 3 bases, with 14 bases between them. CDR1 is GTSNPN, CDR2 SVGIG, per germline (reference sequence). The CDR3 DNA reads as TGTGCCTGGGACTCGGGGGATCGCTACGAGCAGTACTTC. This gives the protein CAWDSGDRYEQYF.

This sequence joins TRBV11-2 and TRBJ1-5; D call uncertain. V was trimmed by 3 bases and J by 2 bases, leaving 8 bases between them. CDR1 and CDR2 from the germline V gene are SGHAT and FQNNGV. This CDR3 spans 14 amino acids. In DNA form, the CDR3 reads TGTGCCAGCAGCTTGTATCTGGGCAATCAGCCCCAGCATTTT. This translates into CASSLYLGNQPQHF.

V is TRBV6-5 and J is TRBJ1-1; possible D gene TRBD1, 6 bases. Germline CDR1 reads MNHEY; CDR2 reads SVGAGI. The CDR3 is 14 amino acids. Trimming pared 9 bases from V and 2 bases from J, leaving 16 bases between. The CDR3 bases are TGTGCCAGTTATCGGGGACACGGCAACACTGAAGCTTTCTTT. This gives the protein CASYRGHGNTEAFF.

This clone was seen a few times. The rearrangement uses TRBV7-8 and TRBJ1-5; no reliable D call. V was trimmed by 1 base and J by 0 bases, leaving 10 bases between them. The CDR3 is 16 amino acids. Germline V lookup: CDR1 SGHVS, CDR2 FQNEAQ. The CDR3 loop reads CASSLVDGYSNQPQHF. In DNA form, the CDR3 reads TGTGCCAGCAGCTTAGTCGACGGATATAGCAATCAGCCCCAGCATTTT.

The chain joins TRBV27 to TRBJ1-2; D is possibly TRBD1 (5 bases). V was pared by 6 bases and J by 8 bases, with 16 bases between. The germline gives CDR1 MNHEY, CDR2 SMNVEV (reference sequence). This CDR3 is 13 amino acids long. In DNA, the CDR3 is TGTGCCAGCAGGGACAACAGCGATAGCGGCTACACCTTC. It encodes CASRDNSDSGYTF.

This clone was seen a single time. This rearrangement joins TRBV6-4 to TRBJ1-5; D remains ambiguous. The CDR3 has 13 residues. Trimming cost V 4 bases and J 7 bases, with 11 bases left between them. The germline CDR1 and CDR2 sequences are MRHNA and SNTAGT. The CDR3 protein is CASSGAPGQPQHF. The CDR3 bases are TGTGCCAGCAGTGGGGCCCCGGGCCAGCCCCAGCATTTT.

This chain connects TRBV10-1 to TRBJ1-1; D is unclear. The V gene's germline CDR1 is WNHNN and CDR2 SYGVQD (reference sequence). Trimming shortened V by 3 bases and J by 5 bases, and 13 bases separated the two germline ends. The length of the CDR3 is 14 residues. The CDR3: CASSDGGYGTEAFF. CDR3 DNA: TGCGCCAGCAGTGATGGAGGATACGGAACTGAAGCTTTCTTT.

Concerning this clone: The same CDR3 can be traced to other DNA sequences in this sample. The gene calls are TRBV14 and TRBJ1-6; a possible D gene is TRBD1 (6 bases). CDR3 length: 14 residues. The V gene lost 1 base and the J gene lost 9 bases, with 10 bases spanning the gap. Germline values: CDR1 SGHDN, CDR2 FVKESK. The CDR3 DNA is TGTGCCAGCAGCCAAGCACAGGGTCTTTCACCCCTCCACTTT. Residues: CASSQAQGLSPLHF.

V is TRBV2 and J is TRBJ2-1; 8 positions match TRBD2. Trimming took 10 bases from V and 4 from J; bases not matched to a gene: 9. Germline values: CDR1 SNHLY, CDR2 FYNNEI. The CDR3 is 14 amino acids. DNA for the CDR3: TGTGCCACTACAATCGGGAGGGGATACAATGAGCAGTTCTTC. Translation: CATTIGRGYNEQFF. Drawing the rest from reference TRBV2 and TRBJ2-1, the complete variable domain is EPEVTQTPSHQVTQMGQEVILRCVPISNHLYFYWYRQILGQKVEFLVSFYNNEISEKSEIFDDQFSVERPDGSNFTLKIRSTKLEDSAMYFCATTIGRGYNEQFFGPGTRLTVL.

This clone was observed a few times. The gene calls are TRBV12-5 and TRBJ1-5; possible D gene TRBD1, 5 bases. Trimming stripped 3 bases from V and 1 base from J, with 13 bases between. This CDR3 is built from 16 residues. Germline CDR1 is LGHNT and CDR2 is FRNRAP. The CDR3 loop reads CASGLSEGVSNQPQHF. In DNA form, the CDR3 reads TGTGCTAGTGGTTTATCCGAAGGGGTGAGCAATCAGCCCCAGCATTTT. The variable domain in full, with the rest retrieved from reference TRBV12-5 and TRBJ1-5, is DARVTQTPRHKVTEMGQEVTMRCQPILGHNTVFWYRQTMMQGLELLAYFRNRAPLDDSGMPKDRFSAEMPDATLATLKIQPSEPRDSAVYFCASGLSEGVSNQPQHFGDGTRLSIL.